The clone carrying this T cell receptor (beta chain) was detected many times. This CDR3 comprises 17 residues. V gave up 2 bases and J gave up 3 bases; unmatched junction bases: 6. The sample originates from a study of response to subunit inactivated influenza vaccine. TCRdb redid the calling of the RT-PCR reads with MiXCR, one entry per CDR3 protein. This table has roughly 710,000 distinct CDR3 sequences, 14% appearing once. This chain uses TRBV12-3 or TRBV12-4 with TRBJ2-3; 12 bases match TRBD2. Sequences were derived from PBMCs from blood, sampled 14 days before vaccination. The clonotype originates from a man aged 50 or older who received an inactivated influenza vaccine. The chain's CDR3 is CASSLFLAGGGTDTQYF. CDR3 in DNA: TGTGCCAGCAGTTTATTTCTAGCGGGGGGGGGAACAGATACGCAGTATTTT.